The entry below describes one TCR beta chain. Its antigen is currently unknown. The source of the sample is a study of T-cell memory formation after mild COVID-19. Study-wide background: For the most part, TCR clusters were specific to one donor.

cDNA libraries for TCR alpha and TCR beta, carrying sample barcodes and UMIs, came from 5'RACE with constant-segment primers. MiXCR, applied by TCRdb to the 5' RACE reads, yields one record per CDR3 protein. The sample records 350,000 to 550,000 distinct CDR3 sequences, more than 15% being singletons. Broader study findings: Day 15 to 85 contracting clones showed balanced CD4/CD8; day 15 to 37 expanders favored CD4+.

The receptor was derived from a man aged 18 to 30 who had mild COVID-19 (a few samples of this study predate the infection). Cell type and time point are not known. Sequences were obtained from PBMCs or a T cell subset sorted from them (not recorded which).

The CDR3 DNA follows: TGCGCCAGCAGCTTGGTACTAGGCTACGAGCAGTACTTC. Residues: CASSLVLGYEQYF. The chain is built from TRBV5-1 and TRBJ2-7; TRBD2 is a possible D gene (5 bases). CDR3 length: 13 amino acids. Germline lookup yields CDR1 SGHRS and CDR2 YFSETQ. The ends were cut back, 0 bases at V and 3 bases at J, with 7 bases in the middle.